This TCR beta chain emerged from a study of blood T cell repertoires in COVID-19. Using immunoSEQ multiplex PCR, the repertoire was profiled, and TCRdb retains in-frame clones only, with some absent. The sample carries 350,000 to 400,000 clones, over 75% recorded once. The CDR3 spans 20 residues. V shed 2 bases and J 0 bases; nucleotides not matched to a gene: 9. The germline CDR1 and CDR2 sequences are SGHNT and YYREEE (reference sequence). The chain employs TRBV5-4 and TRBJ2-1; 15 bases line up with TRBD2. The receptor's source is a man aged 40-50 years in a cohort exposed to, infected with or recovered from COVID-19 (not recorded which). Sequencing was carried out using PBMCs or T cells enriched from blood (not recorded which). The CDR3 DNA follows: TGTGCCAGCAGCTTCCCCGGGACTAGCGGGAGGTCGAGCTCCTACAATGAGCAGTTCTTC. Its protein is CASSFPGTSGRSSSYNEQFF. The full variable domain, its missing parts supplied by reference TRBV5-4 and TRBJ2-1, is ETGVTQSPTHLIKTRGQQVTLRCSSQSGHNTVSWYQQALGQGPQFIFQYYREEENGRGNFPPRFSGLQFPNYSSELNVNALELDDSALYLCASSFPGTSGRSSSYNEQFFGPGTRLTVL.